This T cell receptor beta chain originates from a study of blood T cell repertoires in COVID-19. Measured with immunoSEQ multiplex PCR; TCRdb has only the in-frame clones, and not every one. The sample yields around 190,000 clones, 82% seen once. As concerns this clone: An end of the junction does not agree with germline; a read error may underlie this.

CDR1 is SSHAT and CDR2 is FNYEAQ in the germline V gene (reference sequence). The CDR3 runs 15 residues. Material: peripheral blood. V gene TRBV7-7 combines with J gene TRBJ2-1; TRBD2 might be the D (6 bases). This clonotype was sampled from a woman aged 55-70 years with COVID-19, enrolled during active disease. This CDR3 reads CASSPLPGGFNEQFF. The DNA for the CDR3 is TGTGCTAGCAGCCCTCTCCCTGGAGGGTTCAATGAGCAGTTCTTC.